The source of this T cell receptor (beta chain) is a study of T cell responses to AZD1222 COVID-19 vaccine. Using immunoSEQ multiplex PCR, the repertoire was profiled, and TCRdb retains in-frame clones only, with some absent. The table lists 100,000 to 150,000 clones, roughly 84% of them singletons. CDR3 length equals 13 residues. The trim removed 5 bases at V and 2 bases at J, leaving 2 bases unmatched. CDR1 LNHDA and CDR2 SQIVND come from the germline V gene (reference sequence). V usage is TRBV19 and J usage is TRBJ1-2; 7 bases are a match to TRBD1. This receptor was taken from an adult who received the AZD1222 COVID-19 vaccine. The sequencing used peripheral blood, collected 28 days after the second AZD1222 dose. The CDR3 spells CASSLGGNYGYTF. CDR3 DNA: TGTGCCAGTAGTTTAGGGGGCAACTATGGCTACACCTTC. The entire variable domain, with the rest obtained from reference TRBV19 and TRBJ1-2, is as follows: DGGITQSPKYLFRKEGQNVTLSCEQNLNHDAMYWYRQDPGQGLRLIYYSQIVNDFQKGDIAEGYSVSREKKESFPLTVTSAQKNPTAFYLCASSLGGNYGYTFGSGTRLTVV.